Included here is one T cell receptor (beta chain) sequence, with context. What it binds is not known. The Oncomine TCR Beta short-read assay sequenced DNA from cultured CD4+ T cells. MiXCR was run by TCRdb on the PCR reads, yielding one entry per CDR3 protein. Among more than 6,000 distinct CDR3 sequences listed, 45% to 55% were seen once. The data derive from a study of vaccination and CD4 T cells after COVID-19. The overall study: Convalescent individuals numbered four females and six males, two being Hispanic.

As to treatment: roughly ten-day PBMC culture with coronavirus spike peptide pools or control peptides (ViraFEST assay). CDR1 SGHTS and CDR2 YDEGEE come from the germline V gene. Trimming pared 4 bases from V and 6 bases from J, leaving 14 bases between. This CDR3 comprises 14 residues. This clonotype was sampled from a human donor who had recovered from COVID-19. V gene TRBV5-8 combines with J gene TRBJ2-1; D gene ambiguous. Input material: CD4+ T cells from blood, cultured in vitro. CDR3 sequence reads: CASSPRGPINEQFF. As DNA, the CDR3 is TGTGCCAGCAGCCCGCGCGGCCCCATCAATGAGCAGTTCTTC.